These 27 T cell receptor beta chains originate from one sample sequenced in a study of blood T cell repertoires in COVID-19. Clones were sequenced by immunoSEQ multiplex PCR, and TCRdb holds only the in-frame ones, with some missing. The repertoire holds more than 20,000 clones, with approximately 88% as singletons. The sequencing input was peripheral blood. The receptors come from a man at least 80 years old with active or convalescent COVID-19.

The gene calls are TRBV29-1 and TRBJ2-5, with 7 bases matching TRBD1. Germline V lookup: CDR1 SQVTM, CDR2 ANQGSEA. V was pared by 3 bases and J by 1 base, with 14 bases of the junction left unmatched. The CDR3 totals 17 residues. CDR3 residues: CSVELDRGRNSQETQYF. The CDR3 coding sequence is TGCAGCGTTGAGTTGGATAGGGGGCGGAATAGCCAAGAGACCCAGTACTTC.

The chain joins TRBV20-1 to TRBJ2-7, with no clear D. Per germline, CDR1 DFQATT and CDR2 SNEGSKA (reference sequence). The V and J ends lost 3 bases and 5 bases respectively, with 17 bases between them. The CDR3 sequence is 14 residues long. The DNA for the CDR3 is TGCAGTGCTAGTTGGCCAGGCTTTGAGAACGAGCAGTACTTC. It encodes CSASWPGFENEQYF.

The rearrangement joins TRBV9 to TRBJ2-3, with TRBD2 matching over 15 bases. The V segment lost 0 bases and the J segment 3 bases; nucleotides outside the gene matches: 2. CDR1 and CDR2 (germline): SGDLS, YYNGEE. The CDR3 extends over 17 amino acids. CDR3 sequence (DNA): TGTGCCAGCAGCGTAGGCGGGACTAGCGGGGGGACAGATACGCAGTATTTT. Residues: CASSVGGTSGGTDTQYF.

The chain joins TRBV5-4 to TRBJ2-7; 9 bases line up with TRBD1. With V trimmed by 2 bases and J by 0 bases, 3 bases remained unmatched. The germline CDR1 and CDR2 sequences are SGHNT and YYREEE (reference sequence). The CDR3 is 15 residues long. CDR3 sequence: CASSFGTGSSYEQYF. Here the CDR3 DNA reads TGTGCCAGCAGCTTCGGGACAGGGAGCTCCTACGAGCAGTACTTC.

The chain couples TRBV5-1 to TRBJ2-7; 9 bases line up with TRBD2. Germline V lookup: CDR1 SGHRS, CDR2 YFSETQ. The CDR3 runs to 14 residues. V trimming: 4 bases; J trimming: 0 bases; junction bases outside the gene matches: 2. The CDR3 bases are TGCGCCAGCAGCGCGACTAGCGGCTCCTACGAGCAGTACTTC. It is translated as CASSATSGSYEQYF.

This rearrangement joins TRBV10-3 to TRBJ2-5; tentative D call: TRBD1 (6 bases). V was clipped by 0 bases and J by 2 bases, with 10 bases between them. Germline CDR1 and CDR2: ENHRY and SYGVKD. The length of the CDR3 is 15 residues. CDR3 DNA: TGTGCCATCAGTGAGTCGGTCCAGGGGCAAGAGACCCAGTACTTC. It yields the protein CAISESVQGQETQYF.

The chain is built from TRBV5-3 and TRBJ1-2; maybe TRBD1 (6 bases). TRBV5-3 is classed as an ORF, of uncertain function. The CDR3 is made up of 15 amino acids. The V gene lost 4 bases and the J gene lost 1 base, with 14 bases spanning the gap. The CDR3 DNA reads TGTGCCAGAAGCGCTAACGCAGGGGTTAACTATGGCTACACCTTC. Translation: CARSANAGVNYGYTF.

The chain recombines TRBV7-2 with TRBJ2-3; D gene unclear. Germline V gene lookup returns CDR1 SGHTA and CDR2 FQGNSA. Between the trimmed V and J ends, which lost 1 base and 0 bases, there was a span of 8 bases. The CDR3 is 15 residues long. CDR3 bases: TGTGCCAGCAGCTTAGTCGTAGTGAGCACAGATACGCAGTATTTT. Translation gives CASSLVVVSTDTQYF.

The chain combines TRBV11-2 with TRBJ2-7; D uncertain. V shed 5 bases and J shed 1 base, with 6 bases lying between them. This CDR3 is 12 amino acids long. Germline assignment: CDR1 SGHAT and CDR2 FQNNGV. CDR3 in DNA: TGTGCCAGCAGCCTATCGTCCTACGAGCAGTACTTC. Translated, it gives CASSLSSYEQYF.

The CDR3 spells CASGLVGRNNEQFF. In nucleotides, the CDR3 is TGTGCTAGTGGTTTGGTGGGCAGAAACAATGAGCAGTTCTTC. The V gene is TRBV12-5, the J gene TRBJ2-1; D unclear. CDR1 is LGHNT and CDR2 is FRNRAP in the germline V gene. Trimming pared 0 bases from V and 5 bases from J, leaving 8 bases between. The length of the CDR3 is 14 residues. Drawing the rest from reference TRBV12-5 and TRBJ2-1, the complete variable domain is DARVTQTPRHKVTEMGQEVTMRCQPILGHNTVFWYRQTMMQGLELLAYFRNRAPLDDSGMPKDRFSAEMPDATLATLKIQPSEPRDSAVYFCASGLVGRNNEQFFGPGTRLTVL.

The chain couples TRBV28 to TRBJ2-1; 8 bases match TRBD2. J gave up 5 bases and V 7 bases, and 10 bases lay outside the gene matches. The CDR3 has 15 amino acids. The germline gives CDR1 MDHEN, CDR2 SYDVKM. DNA of the CDR3: TGTGCCAGCATCAGTCCGGGACTAGTTCACAATGAGCAGTTCTTC. Its translation: CASISPGLVHNEQFF. Filled out from reference TRBV28 and TRBJ2-1, the complete variable domain reads DVKVTQSSRYLVKRTGEKVFLECVQDMDHENMFWYRQDPGLGLRLIYFSYDVKMKEKGDIPEGYSVSREKKERFSLILESASTNQTSMYLCASISPGLVHNEQFFGPGTRLTVL.

The V call is TRBV7-9, the J call TRBJ1-4, with 10 bases that match TRBD1. The CDR3 has 16 residues. Germline assignment: CDR1 SEHNR and CDR2 FQNEAQ (reference sequence). With V trimmed by 5 bases and J by 8 bases, 11 bases remained unmatched. The CDR3 sequence is CASSQTRQGAGEKLFF. CDR3 sequence (DNA): TGTGCCAGCAGCCAAACCCGACAGGGGGCGGGGGAAAAACTGTTTTTT.

The rearrangement uses TRBV19 and TRBJ2-1; 11 bases fit TRBD2. The CDR3 loop spans 16 amino acids. J was trimmed by 4 bases and V by 6 bases; bases with no gene match: 8. Germline V gene data show CDR1 as LNHDA and CDR2 as SQIVND (reference sequence). CDR3 coding DNA: TGTGCCAGTAGGCCCCTCCTAGCGGGGGGTTACAATGAGCAGTTCTTC. Its protein is CASRPLLAGGYNEQFF.

This chain joins TRBV2 and TRBJ1-1; D gene unclear. Trimming took off 6 bases at V and 3 bases at J, with 14 bases between the two ends. Germline V lookup: CDR1 SNHLY, CDR2 FYNNEI. The CDR3 runs 14 residues. CDR3 DNA sequence: TGTGCCAGCAGATCTTATGGCCTGGACACTGAAGCTTTCTTT. Translation gives CASRSYGLDTEAFF.

This clone appeared a single time. The chain links TRBV2 to TRBJ2-7, with 8 bases that match TRBD2. Trimming removed 7 bases from V and 3 bases from J; junction bases left unmatched: 2. The CDR3 totals 12 residues. Germline V gene sequence: CDR1 SNHLY, CDR2 FYNNEI. The CDR3 nucleotides are TGTGCCAGCATACGGGAGGGCTACGAGCAGTACTTC. Residues: CASIREGYEQYF. The variable domain in full, with the rest retrieved from reference TRBV2 and TRBJ2-7, is EPEVTQTPSHQVTQMGQEVILRCVPISNHLYFYWYRQILGQKVEFLVSFYNNEISEKSEIFDDQFSVERPDGSNFTLKIRSTKLEDSAMYFCASIREGYEQYFGPGTRLTVT.

This clone came up a few times. CDR3 sequence: CSVDGTSGNLADTQYF. The CDR3 DNA reads as TGCAGCGTTGATGGGACTAGCGGGAATTTGGCAGATACGCAGTATTTT. This chain joins TRBV29-1 and TRBJ2-3, with TRBD2 identical over 13 bases. Germline lookup yields CDR1 SQVTM and CDR2 ANQGSEA. The CDR3 sequence is 16 residues long. J lost 4 bases, V lost 3 bases, and 7 bases had no gene match.

The rearrangement uses TRBV7-9 and TRBJ1-5, with D possibly matching TRBD1 (6 bases). Germline V lookup: CDR1 SEHNR, CDR2 FQNEAQ (reference sequence). The CDR3 sequence is 15 residues long. Trimming stripped 5 bases from V and 6 bases from J, with 17 bases between. The CDR3 coding sequence is TGTGCCAGCAGCCCACATACAGGGATGGGTCAGCCCCAGCATTTT. Its protein is CASSPHTGMGQPQHF.

The chain has TRBV7-2 and TRBJ2-1; TRBD1 matches at 7 bases. The CDR3 sequence is 14 residues long. Trimming at V came to 7 bases and at J to 5 bases, leaving 8 bases not matched to a gene. Per the germline V gene, CDR1 is SGHTA and CDR2 is FQGNSA. The chain's CDR3 is CASTPRDRDNEQFF. The CDR3 DNA reads TGTGCCAGCACCCCCCGGGACAGAGACAATGAGCAGTTCTTC.

V gene TRBV5-4 combines with J gene TRBJ2-7; no clear D. This CDR3 region has 13 residues. V dropped 4 bases and J dropped 5 bases, with 13 bases sitting between them. CDR1 is SGHNT and CDR2 is YYREEE in the germline V gene (reference sequence). CDR3 residues: CASSAGNVNEQYF. The CDR3 DNA reads as TGTGCCAGCAGCGCAGGAAATGTCAACGAGCAGTACTTC.

V and J are TRBV6-2 or TRBV6-3 and TRBJ1-6; no firm D call. V was clipped by 2 bases and J by 7 bases, with 12 bases between them. The germline CDR1 and CDR2 sequences are MNHEY and SVGEGT. CDR3 length: 15 residues. CDR3 loop: CASSYVGGGNSPLHF. CDR3 bases: TGTGCCAGCAGTTACGTTGGCGGAGGGAATTCACCCCTCCACTTT.

This chain links TRBV7-2 with TRBJ2-3; TRBD2 agrees at 14 bases. The V segment lost 1 base and the J segment 1 base; nucleotides outside the gene matches: 4. The CDR3 is made up of 18 amino acids. Germline assignment: CDR1 SGHTA and CDR2 FQGNSA. The CDR3 DNA sequence: TGTGCCAGCAGCTTAGGGACTAGCGGGGGGTGGGGCACAGATACGCAGTATTTT. Translated: CASSLGTSGGWGTDTQYF.

V and J are TRBV6-5 and TRBJ2-3, with D possibly matching TRBD1 (6 bases). Trimming removed 6 bases at V and 11 bases at J, with 12 bases between. Germline V gene sequence: CDR1 MNHEY, CDR2 SVGAGI. This CDR3 has 11 residues. The DNA of the CDR3 is TGTGCCAGCAGAGACAGGAACTGGCAGTATTTT. It yields the protein CASRDRNWQYF.

The chain has TRBV29-1 and TRBJ1-2; possible D gene TRBD1, 6 bases. The CDR3 is 13 residues long. The V gene lost 4 bases and the J gene lost 0 bases, with 9 bases spanning the gap. Germline V gives CDR1 SQVTM, CDR2 ANQGSEA. This CDR3 reads CSVGSGANYGYTF. Here the CDR3 DNA reads TGCAGCGTTGGTTCAGGGGCTAACTATGGCTACACCTTC.

The gene calls are TRBV5-5 and TRBJ2-7; 9 nucleotides agree with TRBD1. CDR1 SGHKS and CDR2 YYEKEE come from the germline V gene (reference sequence). The CDR3 length is 15 residues. The J segment lost 2 bases and the V segment lost 4 bases, leaving 7 bases of the junction unmatched. The DNA of the CDR3 is TGTGCCAGCAGCCCGACAGGGGGAGAAGCCTACGAGCAGTACTTC. Its translation is CASSPTGGEAYEQYF.

V gene TRBV20-1 combines with J gene TRBJ2-7, with a weak D call TRBD1 (6 bases). With 0 bases removed from V and 7 bases from J, the gap between germline ends came to 7 bases. This CDR3 contains 11 residues. Germline V lookup: CDR1 DFQATT, CDR2 SNEGSKA (reference sequence). CDR3 region: CSARDDREQYF. CDR3 DNA sequence: TGCAGTGCTAGAGACGACAGGGAGCAGTACTTC.

This clone has just a few counts. V and J are TRBV28 and TRBJ2-3, with TRBD2 identical over 12 bases. The germline V gene has CDR1 MDHEN and CDR2 SYDVKM. Germline trimming cut 7 bases from V and 7 bases from J; bases unmatched to any gene: 12. This CDR3 region has 16 residues. DNA for the CDR3: TGTGCCAGCAAGACTCGACTAGCGGGGGTGGGTAATACGCAGTATTTT. The encoded protein is CASKTRLAGVGNTQYF.

The chain is built from TRBV19 and TRBJ1-2; D is unresolved. The CDR3 contains 10 residues. Germline V gives CDR1 LNHDA, CDR2 SQIVND (reference sequence). Trimming cost V 6 bases and J 4 bases, with 3 bases left between them. In DNA form, the CDR3 reads TGTGCCAGTAGGAGCTATGGCTACACCTTC. Its protein product is CASRSYGYTF.